This T cell receptor (beta chain) was recorded in a study of blood T cell repertoires in COVID-19. This clone has just one count. Profiled with immunoSEQ multiplex PCR; TCRdb holds only in-frame clones, not every one. The table includes some 200,000 clones, around 86% detected once. Germline V lookup: CDR1 SGHAT, CDR2 FQNNGV. The CDR3 covers 17 residues. V was trimmed by 3 bases and J by 0 bases, leaving 18 bases between them. Sample: peripheral blood. The chain couples TRBV11-2 to TRBJ2-7; perhaps TRBD2 as D (6 bases). The sequence was collected from a man older than 75 with acute or convalescent COVID-19. Written as DNA, the CDR3 is TGTGCCAGCAGCTTTACCTTGGGCCGGGAGAGCTCCTACGAGCAGTACGTC. It encodes CASSFTLGRESSYEQYV.